Below are 10 T cell receptor beta chains sequenced from a single sample in a study of Tregs in tolerant kidney transplant recipients. This table comes from immunoSEQ multiplex PCR, and its TCRdb copy is limited to in-frame clones, with some not included. The sample includes roughly 20,000 clones, 65% of them seen just once. Antigen specificity for these receptors is unknown. Sample: Tregs from blood cultured with allogeneic cells. These receptor sequences come from a human donor in good health.

This chain connects TRBV4-1 to TRBJ2-2; the match to TRBD2 covers 7 bases. The CDR3 has 19 amino acids. Germline assignment: CDR1 MGHRA and CDR2 YSYEKL. J lost 6 bases, V lost 2 bases, and 18 bases had no gene match. CDR3 in amino acids: CASSQPYPSLARGAGELFF. The CDR3 region has the DNA TGCGCCAGCAGCCAACCATACCCCTCACTAGCGAGGGGAGCCGGGGAGCTGTTTTTT.

V is TRBV23-1 and J is TRBJ2-7; tentatively, D is TRBD2 (6 bases). TRBV23-1 is an ORF, and what it does is uncertain. The CDR3 contains 17 residues. V gave up 4 bases and J gave up 1 base, with 20 bases separating them. CDR3 residues: CASSLTPRGKRSYEQYF. In nucleotides, the CDR3 is TGCGCCAGCAGTCTTACCCCCCGGGGGAAGCGGTCCTACGAGCAGTACTTC.

V is TRBV27 and J is TRBJ1-2; possibly TRBD1 for D (5 bases). The germline V gene encodes CDR1 MNHEY and CDR2 SMNVEV (reference sequence). The CDR3 covers 13 residues. This CDR3 reads CASRDSGRYGYTF. The CDR3, as DNA: TGTGCTTCCCGTGACAGTGGGAGATATGGCTACACCTTC.

This chain joins TRBV19 and TRBJ2-2, with D perhaps TRBD1 or TRBD2 (5 bases each). V was shortened by 4 bases and J by 4 bases, with 13 bases between the two germline ends. CDR3 length: 15 residues. Looked up from germline, CDR1 is LNHDA and CDR2 is SQIVND (reference sequence). The CDR3 loop reads CASSTWDVATGELFF. Here the CDR3 DNA reads TGTGCCAGTAGTACGTGGGACGTAGCCACCGGGGAGCTGTTTTTT.

This clone was counted only a few times. The rearrangement joins TRBV5-4 to TRBJ2-2, with D unclear. Germline loops: CDR1 SGHNT, CDR2 YYREEE (reference sequence). This CDR3 region has 16 residues. The ends were cut back, 4 bases at V and 3 bases at J, with 16 bases in the middle. CDR3 region: CASSPRPAADTGELFF. DNA for the CDR3: TGTGCCAGCAGCCCCCGCCCGGCTGCTGACACCGGGGAGCTGTTTTTT.

The count of this clone is one. J is TRBJ2-2 and V is TRBV6-5; D tentatively reads TRBD1 or TRBD2 (5 bases each). In germline, CDR1 is MNHEY, CDR2 SVGAGI. The CDR3 has 16 residues. V lost 1 base, J lost 2 bases, and 11 bases lay in between. The CDR3 loop is CASSYFFGTNTGELFF. CDR3 bases: TGTGCCAGCAGTTACTTTTTCGGGACCAACACCGGGGAGCTGTTTTTT.

A single count supports this clone. The chain joins TRBV27 to TRBJ1-5; no definite D call. The germline V gene encodes CDR1 MNHEY and CDR2 SMNVEV (reference sequence). V shed 3 bases and J shed 8 bases, with 11 bases lying between them. The CDR3 loop spans 13 amino acids. Here the CDR3 DNA reads TGTGCCAGCAGTTTTACGTATAGGAAGCCCCAGCATTTT. Translation: CASSFTYRKPQHF.

The gene calls are TRBV18 and TRBJ1-1, with TRBD1 identical over 7 bases. The CDR3 is 14 amino acids. J gave up 3 bases and V 4 bases, and 5 bases lay outside the gene matches. The germline CDR1 and CDR2 sequences are KGHSH and LQKENI. The CDR3 is CASSLGQLYTEAFF. In DNA, the CDR3 is TGTGCCAGCTCACTGGGACAGCTATACACTGAAGCTTTCTTT.

The chain links TRBV2 to TRBJ2-7, with 11 bases aligning to TRBD1. The V segment lost 7 bases and the J segment 4 bases; nucleotides outside the gene matches: 6. The germline V gene has CDR1 SNHLY and CDR2 FYNNEI. The CDR3 has 14 residues. The CDR3 is CASNSGTGGYEQYF. The CDR3 DNA sequence: TGTGCCAGCAACTCCGGGACAGGGGGTTACGAGCAGTACTTC.

The genes are TRBV5-4 and TRBJ1-2; TRBD1 matches at 7 bases. This CDR3 is built from 15 residues. Germline lookup yields CDR1 SGHNT and CDR2 YYREEE (reference sequence). The V segment lost 9 bases and the J segment 0 bases; nucleotides outside the gene matches: 11. The CDR3: CATLGPTGANYGYTF. In DNA form, the CDR3 reads TGTGCCACCTTAGGGCCAACAGGGGCTAACTATGGCTACACCTTC.